The clone carrying this TCR beta chain showed up just a few times. The target antigen is unknown. The second PCR ran roughly 7 to 11 cycles with a sample-barcoded 5' primer and J-beta primers. The authors tagged each cDNA molecule using a template-switch adaptor with 12 random nucleotides. TCRdb recomputed calls from the 5' RACE reads with MiXCR, one row per CDR3 protein. The data contain about 380,000 distinct CDR3 sequences, 45% to 60% of them singletons. V was shortened by 5 bases and J by 8 bases, with 15 bases between the two germline ends. CDR3 length: 13 amino acids. Germline CDR1 SGHAT, CDR2 FQDESV (reference sequence). This specimen belongs to a study of blood T cells in healthy people across ages. Looking at the study overall: When template switching was applied, about one barcoded beta molecule was captured per two T cells.

Study-wide findings and caveats: There was a strong correlation between TCR beta diversity and naive T cell percentage. Both naive CD4+ cell counts and diversity were greater in long-lived donors than in aged donors.

The specimen was blood. The clonotype originates from a man aged 55 to 70 in good health. This rearrangement joins TRBV11-1 to TRBJ1-2, with D maybe TRBD1 (6 bases). DNA of the CDR3: TGTGCCAGCAGCCATCGGACAGATTACGGCTACACCTTC. Translated, it gives CASSHRTDYGYTF.